This T cell receptor beta chain was obtained from a study of T cells after yellow fever vaccination (dated by TCRdb to about 2019). A note on the overall study: The SMART-Seq v4 Ultra Low Input RNA kit was used to prepare libraries from fractions with low cell numbers. To follow T-cell clones before and after primary and booster YFV17D yellow fever vaccination, bulk TCR alpha and beta repertoires were sequenced over time. Two healthy male donors, one aged 18 to 29 and one aged 30 to 40 years, made up the cohort. Blood was collected at multiple timepoints before and after primary and secondary immunization, and bulk PBMC replicates and cell subsets were isolated. The study at large found these results: FACS-sorted repertoires could contain abundant contaminating clonotypes from the bulk population, so computational filtering was required. Because only a couple of donors were included in the study, the extent to which the findings can be generalized is limited. Most clones expanded after primary vaccination (96% of CD4 and approximately 86% of CD8) were re-detected after the booster, suggesting that broad memory maintenance occurred. The secondary T-cell response was found to be weaker but faster than the primary response, with a peak reached on day 5 rather than on day 15. A small share of clonotypes occurred in both CD4 and CD8 compartments, likely arising from convergent recombination.

This clonotype was detected only a few times. Its antigen is unknown. Nothing much larger sits one base from this clone, and base qualities are not available. TCR cDNA was synthesized by 5'RACE template switching, through which a universal primer site and unique molecular identifiers were introduced. Priming for cDNA synthesis came from both the TCR alpha and TCR beta constant segments. Two PCR steps were used to amplify libraries, with sample barcodes and sequencing adapters being added in the second step. Sequencing of libraries was done on Illumina HiSeq 2500 (2x100 bp) or NovaSeq (2x150 bp). The authors' pipeline ran thus. MIGEC handled demultiplexing of reads and collapsing into UMI consensus sequences, while MiXCR performed V(D)J alignment. Vaccine-responding clonotypes were identified with edgeR using replicate PBMC samples, with FDR below 0.01 and a log2 fold change above 5 up to day 15 being required. CD4 or CD8 identity was assigned to each bulk clonotype according to whether the clonotype was present at higher abundance in the sequenced CD4 repertoire or the sequenced CD8 repertoire. The public reads were quality trimmed at Q25 with fastp and then assembled into clones with MiXCR by TCRdb, keeping productive beta chains. Merged by CDR3 protein, the rows form single entries marked with the most common genes and DNA. The V and J calls and clone size are TCRdb's, not the authors'. The sample contains a few hundred thousand distinct CDR3 sequences, roughly 13% of them found a single time. The ten largest clonotypes hold around 0.49% of the sample.

The sample's treatment or condition, from its label and the paper: live attenuated yellow fever vaccine strain. A standard Ficoll-Paque protocol was used to isolate PBMCs from peripheral blood. Dynabeads CD4 and CD8 positive selection kits were used to isolate CD4 and CD8 T-cell fractions. TriZol was used to extract RNA from bulk PBMCs, from CD4 and CD8 fractions, and from dextramer-positive and dextramer-negative fractions. Including the terminal cysteine and phenylalanine, the CDR3 comprises 14 residues. Only the CDR3 part of the read is kept: 42 bases, read in frame from the first base. CDR1 and CDR2 were assigned from the germline V gene as SGHTA and FQGNSA. V drops 3 bases and J drops 6 bases, leaving 11 bases in between.

This chain is built from TRBV7-2 and TRBJ2-2; tentative D gene TRBD1, with 5 bases matching. The sequences come from CD4+ T cells sorted from PBMCs, collected 45 days after the yellow fever booster vaccination. The receptor was derived from a man between 25 and 39 years old who received the YFV17D yellow fever vaccine. The nucleotide sequence reads TGTGCCAGCAGCTTGTTTCCAGGGCCCGGGGAGCTGTTTTTT. It is translated as CASSLFPGPGELFF.